The 12 T cell receptor beta chains reported below all come from one sample, sequenced in a study of breast tumors, draining lymph nodes, adjacent tissues. Via MiXCR, TCRdb re-called the multiplex PCR reads, giving one row per CDR3 protein. In the table there are about 25,000 distinct CDR3 sequences, roughly 21% of which are singletons. What was sequenced was breast tumor tissue. These receptors were obtained from a female donor with breast cancer. Some clones in this sample may be carry-over from other donors' samples.

This clonotype was seen many times. The chain recombines TRBV6-6 with TRBJ2-7, with TRBD2 as a possible D gene (5 bases). Germline V gene lookup returns CDR1 MNHNY and CDR2 SVGAGI (reference sequence). The germline V and J ends were trimmed by 0 bases and 3 bases, with 12 bases remaining between them. The CDR3 has 15 residues. CDR3 DNA sequence: TGTGCCAGCAGTTACTCGTCCGGGGTAGGCTACGAGCAGTACTTC. Translation: CASSYSSGVGYEQYF.

This clonotype is medium-sized by share. The V gene is TRBV2, the J gene TRBJ2-2; 12 bases match TRBD1. V was clipped by 6 bases and J by 2 bases; unmatched bases: 7. Per germline, CDR1 SNHLY and CDR2 FYNNEI. The CDR3 is made up of 17 amino acids. The CDR3 loop reads CASRGTGGLLNTGELFF. CDR3 coding DNA: TGTGCCAGCAGGGGGACAGGGGGCCTCTTAAACACCGGGGAGCTGTTTTTT.

The gene calls are TRBV19 and TRBJ1-5, with TRBD1 matching over 7 bases. After removal of 7 bases from V and 5 bases from J, the junction contained 11 bases not matched to a gene. From germline, CDR1 is LNHDA and CDR2 SQIVND (reference sequence). CDR3 length equals 15 residues. CDR3 in DNA: TGTGCCAGTACCCCGGACAACAGGGGCGATCAGCCCCAGCATTTT. It translates to CASTPDNRGDQPQHF.

The chain recombines TRBV27 with TRBJ2-2, with TRBD2 as a possible D gene (8 bases). From germline, CDR1 is MNHEY and CDR2 SMNVEV (reference sequence). The CDR3 length is 15 residues. Trimming stripped 8 bases from V and 6 bases from J, with 19 bases between. The DNA for the CDR3 is TGTGCCAGCCGCCAACGGGAGGGGGCGGCCGGGGAGCTGTTTTTT. Residues: CASRQREGAAGELFF.

The table lists this clonotype with many counts. CDR3 nucleotide sequence: TGTGCCCCCATGGGGAGAGACAGGGGTTCCAAAAACATTCAGTACTTC. The encoded protein is CAPMGRDRGSKNIQYF. This chain uses TRBV12-3 or TRBV12-4 with TRBJ2-4; 8 nucleotides agree with TRBD1. Germline trimming cut 11 bases from V and 2 bases from J; bases unmatched to any gene: 14. The CDR3 contains 16 residues.

This clonotype was counted many times. This sequence joins TRBV12-3 or TRBV12-4 and TRBJ2-1, with TRBD1 identical over 9 bases. Unmatched junction bases numbered 13, after V lost 6 bases and J lost 7 bases. The CDR3 spans 16 residues. In DNA, the CDR3 is TGTGCCAGCAGGCAATGGGTGGGACAGGGTTTTAATGAGCAGTTCTTC. Its protein is CASRQWVGQGFNEQFF.

This clonotype was observed a handful of times. This rearrangement joins TRBV5-1 to TRBJ1-1; the match to TRBD1 covers 11 bases. The J segment lost 5 bases and the V segment lost 5 bases, leaving 8 bases of the junction unmatched. The CDR3 loop spans 15 amino acids. CDR1 is SGHRS and CDR2 is YFSETQ in the germline V gene. The CDR3 nucleotides read TGCGCCAGCAGTCGCGGACAGGGGGCGCGAACTGAAGCTTTCTTT. Its translation: CASSRGQGARTEAFF.

This clonotype was found many times. This chain joins TRBV9 and TRBJ1-3; D is perhaps TRBD1 (5 bases). The CDR3 runs 16 residues. The V end was cut by 0 bases, the J end by 2 bases, with 12 bases between. Germline assignment: CDR1 SGDLS and CDR2 YYNGEE. CDR3 coding DNA: TGTGCCAGCAGCGTAGAACCCAAGACAGCTGGAAACACCATATATTTT. Translation: CASSVEPKTAGNTIYF.

This clonotype was seen at least ten times. The genes are TRBV7-3 and TRBJ1-5, with 7 bases identical to TRBD1. CDR3 size: 13 residues. V was pared by 5 bases and J by 5 bases, with 3 bases of the junction left unmatched. CDR1 and CDR2 (germline): SGHTA, FQGTGA. This chain's CDR3 is CASSGDRDQPQHF. CDR3 nucleotides: TGTGCCAGCAGCGGGGACAGAGATCAGCCCCAGCATTTT. Full variable domain (rest looked up from reference TRBV7-3 and TRBJ1-5): GAGVSQTPSNKVTEKGKYVELRCDPISGHTALYWYRQSLGQGPEFLIYFQGTGAADDSGLPNDRFFAVRPEGSVSTLKIQRTERGDSAVYLCASSGDRDQPQHFGDGTRLSIL.

The table lists this clonotype with many counts. V usage is TRBV6-5 and J usage is TRBJ1-6; D call uncertain. V lost 5 bases to trimming and J lost 9 bases, with 17 bases between them. The CDR3 length is 15 residues. Germline values: CDR1 MNHEY, CDR2 SVGAGI. The CDR3 spells CASSGRLSLVSPLHF. The DNA of the CDR3 is TGTGCCAGCAGTGGTCGCTTATCGTTGGTTTCACCCCTCCACTTT.

This clonotype was recorded many times. The chain couples TRBV25-1 to TRBJ1-6, with 7 positions matching TRBD1. V gave up 4 bases and J gave up 6 bases; unmatched junction bases: 9. The CDR3 runs 16 residues. CDR1 is MGHDK, CDR2 SYGVNS, per germline. The CDR3 protein is CASSGGTVAINSPLHF. The CDR3, as DNA: TGTGCCAGCAGTGGAGGGACAGTCGCTATTAATTCACCCCTCCACTTT. The full variable domain, in which reference TRBV25-1 and TRBJ1-6 provide the parts outside the CDR3, is EADIYQTPRYLVIGTGKKITLECSQTMGHDKMYWYQQDPGMELHLIHYSYGVNSTEKGDLSSESTVSRIRTEHFPLTLESARPSHTSQYLCASSGGTVAINSPLHFGNGTRLTVT.

This clonotype was seen ten or more times. The rearrangement uses TRBV4-1 and TRBJ2-7; D unclear. CDR1 is MGHRA and CDR2 is YSYEKL in the germline V gene. The CDR3 covers 16 residues. V dropped 0 bases and J dropped 2 bases, with 14 bases sitting between them. The CDR3 region is CASSQEFRLFAYEQYF. CDR3 nucleotides: TGCGCCAGCAGCCAAGAATTTCGCCTTTTTGCCTACGAGCAGTACTTC.